The source of this TCR beta chain is a study of T cells after yellow fever vaccination. Study-wide background: CD3, CD45RA, CCR7 and CD95 sorting yielded EM, EMRA, CM and Tscm memory subsets.

The 5'RACE template-switching step produced TCR cDNA and added a universal primer site and UMIs. Via MiXCR, TCRdb re-called the 5' RACE reads, giving one row per CDR3 protein. Of about 14,000 distinct CDR3 sequences listed, 7.3% are singletons. In this sample, this clonotype turned up many times. Overall study results and limits: Among sorted memory subsets on day 0, almost all vaccine-responding clonotypes fell below detection.

Sequencing was performed on PBMCs, either bulk or a sorted T-cell subset (CD4+, CD8+, memory, or dextramer-sorted; not recorded which), taken on the day of the yellow fever booster vaccination. This receptor was taken from a man aged 18 to 29 who received the YFV17D yellow fever vaccine.

CDR3 DNA sequence: TGTGCCAGCAGCATTACAGGAGGCAGGAATCAGCCCCAGCATTTT. Amino acid sequence: CASSITGGRNQPQHF. J is TRBJ1-5 and V is TRBV27, with TRBD1 as a possible D gene (5 bases). V was trimmed by 6 bases and J by 4 bases, leaving 16 bases between them. Germline values: CDR1 MNHEY, CDR2 SMNVEV (reference sequence). CDR3 length: 15 amino acids.